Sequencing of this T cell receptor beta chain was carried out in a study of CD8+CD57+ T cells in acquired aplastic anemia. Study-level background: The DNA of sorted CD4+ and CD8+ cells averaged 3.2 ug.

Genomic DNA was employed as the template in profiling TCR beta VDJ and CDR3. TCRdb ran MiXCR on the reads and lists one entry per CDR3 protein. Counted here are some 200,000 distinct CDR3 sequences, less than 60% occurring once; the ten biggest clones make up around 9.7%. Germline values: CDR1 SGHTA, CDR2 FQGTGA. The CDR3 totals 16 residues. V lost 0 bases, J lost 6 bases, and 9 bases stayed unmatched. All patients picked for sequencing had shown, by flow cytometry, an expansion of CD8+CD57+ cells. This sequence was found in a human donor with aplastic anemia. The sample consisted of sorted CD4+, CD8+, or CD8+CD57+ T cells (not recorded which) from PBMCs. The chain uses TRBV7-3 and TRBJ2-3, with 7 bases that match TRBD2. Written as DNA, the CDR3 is TGTGCCAGCAGCTTAACTGGAGTCAGGGAGGGCGATACGCAGTATTTT. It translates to CASSLTGVREGDTQYF. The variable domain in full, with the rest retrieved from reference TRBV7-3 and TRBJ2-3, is GAGVSQTPSNKVTEKGKYVELRCDPISGHTALYWYRQSLGQGPEFLIYFQGTGAADDSGLPNDRFFAVRPEGSVSTLKIQRTERGDSAVYLCASSLTGVREGDTQYFGPGTRLTVL.